This TCR beta chain was identified during a study of T cell repertoires in cytomegalovirus infection. TCRdb redid the calling of the reads with MiXCR, one entry per CDR3 protein. The sample has 570,000 or so distinct CDR3 sequences, over 35% seen once. The study, taken as a whole, reports: HLA-C-restricted CMV-specific TCR beta clonotypes were dominant in the ex vivo response.

Concerning this clonotype itself: Its antigen is currently unknown.

Trimming cost V 7 bases and J 4 bases; bases outside gene matches: 2. The CDR3 runs 12 residues. The V gene's germline CDR1 is MNHNY and CDR2 SVGAGI (reference sequence). The sample was cultured PBMCs, taken from culture after CMV antigen stimulation. This TCR was sampled from a human donor in good health (CMV status not recorded). Some clones in this sample may be carry-over from other donors' samples. V gene TRBV6-6 combines with J gene TRBJ2-5; 8 bases align to TRBD2. In nucleotides, the CDR3 is TGTGCCAGCAACGCGGGGGGAGAGACCCAGTACTTC. The encoded protein is CASNAGGETQYF.